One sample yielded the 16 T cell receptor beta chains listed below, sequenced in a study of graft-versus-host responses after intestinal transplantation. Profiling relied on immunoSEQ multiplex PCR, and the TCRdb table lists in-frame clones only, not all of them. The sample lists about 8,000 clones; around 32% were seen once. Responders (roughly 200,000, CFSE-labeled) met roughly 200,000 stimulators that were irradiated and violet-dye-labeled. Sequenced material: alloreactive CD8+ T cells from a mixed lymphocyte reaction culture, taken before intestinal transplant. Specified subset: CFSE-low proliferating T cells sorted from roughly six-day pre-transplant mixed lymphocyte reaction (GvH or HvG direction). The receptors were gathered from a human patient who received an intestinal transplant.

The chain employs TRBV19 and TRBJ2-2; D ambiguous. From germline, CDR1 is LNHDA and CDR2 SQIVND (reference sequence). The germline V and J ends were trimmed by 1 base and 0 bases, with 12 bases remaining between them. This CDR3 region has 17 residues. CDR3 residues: CASSIVWPDTNTGELFF. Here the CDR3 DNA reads TGTGCCAGTAGTATAGTTTGGCCAGATACGAACACCGGGGAGCTGTTTTTT.

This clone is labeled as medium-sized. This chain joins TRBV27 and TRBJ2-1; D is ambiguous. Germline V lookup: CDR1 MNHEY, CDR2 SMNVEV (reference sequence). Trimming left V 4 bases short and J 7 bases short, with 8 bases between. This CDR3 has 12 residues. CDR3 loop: CASSSRANEQFF. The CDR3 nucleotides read TGTGCCAGCAGTTCGCGAGCTAATGAGCAGTTCTTC.

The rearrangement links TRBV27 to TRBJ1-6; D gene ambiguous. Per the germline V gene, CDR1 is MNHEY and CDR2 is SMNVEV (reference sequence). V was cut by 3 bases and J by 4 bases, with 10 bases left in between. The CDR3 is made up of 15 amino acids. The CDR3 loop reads CASSLTPGYNSPLHF. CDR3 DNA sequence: TGTGCCAGCAGTTTGACACCGGGATATAATTCACCCCTCCACTTT.

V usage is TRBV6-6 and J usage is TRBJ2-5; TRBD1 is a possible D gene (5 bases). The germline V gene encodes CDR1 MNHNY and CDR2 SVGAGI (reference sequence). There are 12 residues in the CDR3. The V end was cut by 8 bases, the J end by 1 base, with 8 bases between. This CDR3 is CASAGSQETQYF. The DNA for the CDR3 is TGTGCCAGCGCAGGGTCCCAAGAGACCCAGTACTTC.

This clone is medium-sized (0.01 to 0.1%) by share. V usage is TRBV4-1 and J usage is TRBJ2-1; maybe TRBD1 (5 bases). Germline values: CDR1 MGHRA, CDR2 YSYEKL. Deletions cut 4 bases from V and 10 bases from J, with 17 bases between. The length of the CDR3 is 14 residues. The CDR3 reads CASSPLVGAREQFF. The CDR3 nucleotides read TGCGCCAGCAGCCCTCTCGTTGGGGCCAGAGAGCAGTTCTTC.

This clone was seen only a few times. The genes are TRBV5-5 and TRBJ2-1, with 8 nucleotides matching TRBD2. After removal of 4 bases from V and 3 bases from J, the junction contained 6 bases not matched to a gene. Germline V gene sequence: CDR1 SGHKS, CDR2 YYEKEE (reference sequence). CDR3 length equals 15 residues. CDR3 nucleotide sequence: TGTGCCAGCAGCGCCAGCGGGAGTAGCTACAATGAGCAGTTCTTC. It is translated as CASSASGSSYNEQFF.

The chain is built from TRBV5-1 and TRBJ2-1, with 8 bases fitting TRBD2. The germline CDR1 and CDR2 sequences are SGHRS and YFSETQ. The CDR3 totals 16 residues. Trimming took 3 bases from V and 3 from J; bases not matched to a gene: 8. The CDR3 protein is CASSSGLAAGYNEQFF. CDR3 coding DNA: TGCGCCAGCAGCTCCGGACTAGCCGCGGGCTACAATGAGCAGTTCTTC.

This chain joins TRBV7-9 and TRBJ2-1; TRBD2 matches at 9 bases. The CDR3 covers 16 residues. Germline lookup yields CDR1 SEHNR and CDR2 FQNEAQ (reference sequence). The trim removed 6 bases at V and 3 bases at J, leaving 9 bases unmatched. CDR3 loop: CASSLGLALYYNEQFF. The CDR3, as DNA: TGTGCCAGCAGTCTAGGACTAGCGCTATACTACAATGAGCAGTTCTTC. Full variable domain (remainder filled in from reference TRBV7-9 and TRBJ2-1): DTGVSQNPRHKITKRGQNVTFRCDPISEHNRLYWYRQTLGQGPEFLTYFQNEAQLEKSRLLSDRFSAERPKGSFSTLEIQRTEQGDSAMYLCASSLGLALYYNEQFFGPGTRLTVL.

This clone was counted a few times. The CDR3 protein is CASSGTGSIWQYF. CDR3 coding DNA: TGTGCCAGCAGCGGGACAGGGTCCATTTGGCAGTACTTC. V gene TRBV5-6 combines with J gene TRBJ2-7, with TRBD1 matching 9 bases. The CDR3 has 13 residues. In germline, CDR1 is SGHDT, CDR2 YYEEEE. Trimming removed 4 bases from V and 9 bases from J; junction bases left unmatched: 8. The full variable domain, with the rest looked up from reference TRBV5-6 and TRBJ2-7, is DAGVTQSPTHLIKTRGQQVTLRCSPKSGHDTVSWYQQALGQGPQFIFQYYEEEERQRGNFPDRFSGHQFPNYSSELNVNALLLGDSALYLCASSGTGSIWQYFGPGTRLTVT.

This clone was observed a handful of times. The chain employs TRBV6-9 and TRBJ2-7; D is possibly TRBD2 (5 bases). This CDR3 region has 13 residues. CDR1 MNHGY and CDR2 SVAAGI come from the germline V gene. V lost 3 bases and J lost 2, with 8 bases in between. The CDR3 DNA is TGTGCCAGCAGTTACGGGGTTGCCTACGAGCAGTACTTC. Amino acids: CASSYGVAYEQYF.

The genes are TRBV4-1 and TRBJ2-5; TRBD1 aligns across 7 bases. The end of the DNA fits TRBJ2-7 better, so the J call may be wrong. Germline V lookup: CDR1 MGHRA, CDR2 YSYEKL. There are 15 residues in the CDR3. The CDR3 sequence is CASSQQWTGAYEQYF. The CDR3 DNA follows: TGCGCCAGCAGCCAACAATGGACAGGAGCTTACGAGCAGTACTTC.

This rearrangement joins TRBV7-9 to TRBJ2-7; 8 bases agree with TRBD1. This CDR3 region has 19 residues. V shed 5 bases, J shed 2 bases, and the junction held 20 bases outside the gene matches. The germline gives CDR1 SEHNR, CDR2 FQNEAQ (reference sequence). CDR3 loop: CASSANIRDRTSTPYEQYF. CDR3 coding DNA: TGTGCCAGCAGCGCAAATATTCGGGACAGGACGTCGACTCCCTACGAGCAGTACTTC.

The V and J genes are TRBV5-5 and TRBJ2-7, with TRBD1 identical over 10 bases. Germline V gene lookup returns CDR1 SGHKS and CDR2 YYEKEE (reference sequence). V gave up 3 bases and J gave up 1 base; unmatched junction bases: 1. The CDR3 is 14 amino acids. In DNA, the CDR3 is TGTGCCAGCAGCTGGGGACAGGGGTCCTACGAGCAGTACTTC. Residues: CASSWGQGSYEQYF.

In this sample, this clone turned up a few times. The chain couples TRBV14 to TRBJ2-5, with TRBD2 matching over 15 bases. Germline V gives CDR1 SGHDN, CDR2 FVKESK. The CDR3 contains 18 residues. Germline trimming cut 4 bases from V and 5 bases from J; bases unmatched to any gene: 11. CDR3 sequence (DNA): TGTGCCAGCAGCCGTCTCCTCGGACTAGCGGGGGGGGCGGAGACCCAGTACTTC. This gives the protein CASSRLLGLAGGAETQYF.

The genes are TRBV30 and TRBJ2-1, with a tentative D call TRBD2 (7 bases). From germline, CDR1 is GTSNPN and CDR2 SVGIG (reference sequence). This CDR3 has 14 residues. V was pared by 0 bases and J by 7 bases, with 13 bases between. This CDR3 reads CAWSVGGGRNEQFF. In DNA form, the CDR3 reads TGTGCCTGGAGTGTAGGCGGGGGCAGAAATGAGCAGTTCTTC.

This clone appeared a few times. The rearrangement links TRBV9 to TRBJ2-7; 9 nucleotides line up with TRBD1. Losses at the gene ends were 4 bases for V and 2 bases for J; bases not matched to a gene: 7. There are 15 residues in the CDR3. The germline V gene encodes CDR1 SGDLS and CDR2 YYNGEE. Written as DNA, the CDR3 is TGTGCCAGCAGCTCCCCCGGGACAGGGACCTACGAGCAGTACTTC. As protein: CASSSPGTGTYEQYF. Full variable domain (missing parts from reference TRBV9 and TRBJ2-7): DSGVTQTPKHLITATGQRVTLRCSPRSGDLSVYWYQQSLDQGLQFLIQYYNGEERAKGNILERFSAQQFPDLHSELNLSSLELGDSALYFCASSSPGTGTYEQYFGPGTRLTVT.